The rows below give T cell receptor beta chains drawn from one sample of a study of blood T cell repertoires in COVID-19. The data were produced by immunoSEQ multiplex PCR, yet TCRdb's version contains in-frame clones alone and is incomplete. The sample holds 160,000 or so clones, roughly 82% seen once. Source material: PBMCs or T cells enriched from blood (not recorded which). These receptors came from a man aged 45-65 years who had recovered from COVID-19. CDR3s include the opening cysteine and the closing phenylalanine or tryptophan. Clone size appears in some rows only: once, few, many, or a class for an expanded clone.

cdr3_aa | v_call | clone_size | j_call
CASSIPVPAGDSQPQHF | TRBV19 | NA | TRBJ1-5
CASRRLEETQYF | TRBV2 | NA | TRBJ2-5
CSASHGQGLYEQYF | TRBV20-1 | NA | TRBJ2-7
CASSVGSGGNTYEQYF | TRBV9 | NA | TRBJ2-7
CVSRDRGGAEKLFF | TRBV19 | NA | TRBJ1-4
CASSRDRVVGTGELFF | TRBV11-2 | NA | TRBJ2-2
CASSNSGTGREKLFF | TRBV19 | once | TRBJ1-4
CASSQDETGGAKQYF | TRBV4-2 | few | TRBJ2-7
CASRDRANQPQHF | TRBV6-5 | NA | TRBJ1-5
CASSFSGLNQPQHF | TRBV27 | many | TRBJ1-5
CASSEIGAVGEKLFF | TRBV2 | NA | TRBJ1-4
CASSHGQREAFF | TRBV3-1/TRBV3-2 | NA | TRBJ1-1
CASSPRVGQQYF | TRBV5-6 | NA | TRBJ2-3
CASSESFNSPLHF | TRBV6-4 | NA | TRBJ1-6
CASRLQAGVSRDEQFF | TRBV2 | NA | TRBJ2-1
CASSPTSGGFHEQFF | TRBV9 | NA | TRBJ2-1
CAWEQGADQPQHF | TRBV30 | NA | TRBJ1-5
CAWSVRIYSGELFF | TRBV30 | NA | TRBJ2-2
CASTRDRVSNQPQHF | TRBV6-5 | NA | TRBJ1-5
CASSLSSGQGTGELFF | TRBV7-9 | NA | TRBJ2-2
CASSLGRTDQHEAFF | TRBV7-6 | NA | TRBJ1-1
CASRQQGWDSPLHF | TRBV19 | few | TRBJ1-6
CASSIQGSYEQYF | TRBV21-1 | NA | TRBJ2-7
CASRAGTPSNQPQHF | TRBV19 | NA | TRBJ1-5
CASRDGSGGGNQPQHF | TRBV19 | NA | TRBJ1-5
CASSQTFSNQPQHF | TRBV19 | NA | TRBJ1-5
CASSPGNLMNTEAFF | TRBV13 | NA | TRBJ1-1
CASSFQRQGRGYTF | TRBV27 | NA | TRBJ1-2
CASSLGLGAGSPLHF | TRBV7-9 | once | TRBJ1-6